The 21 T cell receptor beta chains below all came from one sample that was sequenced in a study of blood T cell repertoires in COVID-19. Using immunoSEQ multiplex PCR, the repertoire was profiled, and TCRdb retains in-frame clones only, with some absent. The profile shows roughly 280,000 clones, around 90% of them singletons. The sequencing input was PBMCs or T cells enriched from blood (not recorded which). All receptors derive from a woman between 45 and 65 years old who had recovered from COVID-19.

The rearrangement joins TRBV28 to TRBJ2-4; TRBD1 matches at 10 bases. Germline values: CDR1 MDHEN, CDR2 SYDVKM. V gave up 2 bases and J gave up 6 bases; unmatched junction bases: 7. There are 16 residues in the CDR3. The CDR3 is CASSLAQGQGLNIQYF. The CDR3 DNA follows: TGTGCCAGCAGTTTAGCCCAGGGACAGGGGCTAAACATTCAGTACTTC.

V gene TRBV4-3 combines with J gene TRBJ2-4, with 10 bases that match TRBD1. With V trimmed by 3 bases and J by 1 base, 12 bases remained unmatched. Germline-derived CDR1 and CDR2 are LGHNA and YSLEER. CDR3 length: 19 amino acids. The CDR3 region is CASSHGGQGNVKAKNIQYF. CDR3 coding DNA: TGCGCCAGCAGCCACGGGGGACAGGGGAATGTGAAGGCCAAAAACATTCAGTACTTC.

The CDR3 bases are TGTGCCAGCAGCTTGAGAAGTGGGCGGGAGTTTGAGCAGTTCTTC. It is translated as CASSLRSGREFEQFF. This sequence joins TRBV5-4 and TRBJ2-1, with 7 nucleotides matching TRBD2. The germline V gene has CDR1 SGHNT and CDR2 YYREEE (reference sequence). J gave up 9 bases and V 1 base, and 10 bases lay outside the gene matches. The CDR3 covers 15 residues.

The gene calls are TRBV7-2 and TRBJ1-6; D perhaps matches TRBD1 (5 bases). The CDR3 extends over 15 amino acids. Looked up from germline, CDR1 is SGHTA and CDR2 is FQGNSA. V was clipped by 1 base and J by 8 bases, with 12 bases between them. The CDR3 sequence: CASSLEPAGYSPLHF. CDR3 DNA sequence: TGTGCCAGCAGCTTAGAGCCGGCAGGGTATTCACCCCTCCACTTT.

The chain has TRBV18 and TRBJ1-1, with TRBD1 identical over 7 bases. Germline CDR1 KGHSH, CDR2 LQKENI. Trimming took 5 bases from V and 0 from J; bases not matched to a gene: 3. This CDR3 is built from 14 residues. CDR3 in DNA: TGTGCCAGCTCATTGGGACAGATGAACACTGAAGCTTTCTTT. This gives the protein CASSLGQMNTEAFF.

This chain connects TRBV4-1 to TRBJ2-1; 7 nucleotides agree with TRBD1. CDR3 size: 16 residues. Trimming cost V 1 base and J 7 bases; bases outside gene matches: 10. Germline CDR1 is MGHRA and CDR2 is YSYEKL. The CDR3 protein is CASSQVPGGTMNEQFF. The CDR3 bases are TGCGCCAGCAGCCAAGTCCCAGGGGGAACGATGAATGAGCAGTTCTTC.

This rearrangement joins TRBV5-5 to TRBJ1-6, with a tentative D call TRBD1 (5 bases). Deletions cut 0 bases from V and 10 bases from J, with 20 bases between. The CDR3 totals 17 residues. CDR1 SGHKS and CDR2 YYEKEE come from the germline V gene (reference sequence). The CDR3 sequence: CASSLEGFGQGKSPLHF. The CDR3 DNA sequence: TGTGCCAGCAGCTTGGAAGGGTTTGGGCAGGGAAAGTCACCCCTCCACTTT. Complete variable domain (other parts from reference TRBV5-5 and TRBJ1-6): DAGVTQSPTHLIKTRGQQVTLRCSPISGHKSVSWYQQVLGQGPQFIFQYYEKEERGRGNFPDRFSARQFPNYSSELNVNALLLGDSALYLCASSLEGFGQGKSPLHFGNGTRLTVT.

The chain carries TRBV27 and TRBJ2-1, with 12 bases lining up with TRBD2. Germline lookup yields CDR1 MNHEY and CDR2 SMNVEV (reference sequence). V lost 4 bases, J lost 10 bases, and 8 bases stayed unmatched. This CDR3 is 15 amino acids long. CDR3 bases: TGTGCCAGCAGTTCCCTCCCGCTAGCGGGAGGGGAGCAGTTCTTC. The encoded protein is CASSSLPLAGGEQFF.

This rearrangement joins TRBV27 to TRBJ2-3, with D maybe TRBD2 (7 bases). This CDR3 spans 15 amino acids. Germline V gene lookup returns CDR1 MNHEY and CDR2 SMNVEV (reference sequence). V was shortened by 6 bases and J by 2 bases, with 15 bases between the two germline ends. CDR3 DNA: TGTGCCAGCAGCCGGAGGGGGGGCTACACAGATACGCAGTATTTT. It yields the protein CASSRRGGYTDTQYF.

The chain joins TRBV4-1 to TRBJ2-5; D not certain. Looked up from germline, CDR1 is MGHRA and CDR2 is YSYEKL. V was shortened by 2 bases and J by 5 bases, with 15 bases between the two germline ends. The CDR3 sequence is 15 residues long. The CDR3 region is CASSQTKSTRETQYF. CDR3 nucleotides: TGCGCCAGCAGCCAAACCAAGAGCACGAGGGAGACCCAGTACTTC.

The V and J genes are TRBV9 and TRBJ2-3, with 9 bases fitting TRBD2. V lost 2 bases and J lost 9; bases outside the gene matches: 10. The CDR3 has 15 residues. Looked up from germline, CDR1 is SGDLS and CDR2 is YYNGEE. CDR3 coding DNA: TGTGCCAGCAGCGTTAACTTAGCGGGAGCCGAAACGCAGTATTTT. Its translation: CASSVNLAGAETQYF. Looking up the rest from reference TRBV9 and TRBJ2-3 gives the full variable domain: DSGVTQTPKHLITATGQRVTLRCSPRSGDLSVYWYQQSLDQGLQFLIQYYNGEERAKGNILERFSAQQFPDLHSELNLSSLELGDSALYFCASSVNLAGAETQYFGPGTRLTVL.

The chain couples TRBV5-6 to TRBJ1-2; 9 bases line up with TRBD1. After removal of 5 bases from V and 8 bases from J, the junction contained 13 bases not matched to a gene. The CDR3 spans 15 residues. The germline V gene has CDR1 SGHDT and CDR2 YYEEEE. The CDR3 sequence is CASSEPGQGGGGYTF. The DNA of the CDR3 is TGTGCCAGCAGTGAACCGGGACAGGGTGGAGGCGGCTACACCTTC.

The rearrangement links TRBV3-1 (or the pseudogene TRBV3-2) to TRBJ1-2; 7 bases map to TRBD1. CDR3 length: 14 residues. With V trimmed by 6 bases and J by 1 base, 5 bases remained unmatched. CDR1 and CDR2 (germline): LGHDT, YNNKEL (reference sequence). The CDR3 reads CASSQQGNNYGYTF. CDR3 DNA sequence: TGTGCCAGCAGTCAACAGGGGAATAACTATGGCTACACCTTC.

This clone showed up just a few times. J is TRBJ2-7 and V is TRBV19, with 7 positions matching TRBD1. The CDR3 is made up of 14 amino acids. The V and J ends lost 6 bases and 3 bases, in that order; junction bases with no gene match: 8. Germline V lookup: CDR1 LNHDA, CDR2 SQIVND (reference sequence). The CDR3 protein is CASSDVGTDYEQYF. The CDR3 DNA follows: TGTGCCAGTAGCGACGTCGGGACAGACTACGAGCAGTACTTC.

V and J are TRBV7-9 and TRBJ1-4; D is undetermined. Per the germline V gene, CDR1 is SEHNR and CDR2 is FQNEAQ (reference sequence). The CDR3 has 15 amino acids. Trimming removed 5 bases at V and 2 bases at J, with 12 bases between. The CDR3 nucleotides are TGTGCCAGCAGCCTCGGAGATAGGACTAATGAAAAACTGTTTTTT. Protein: CASSLGDRTNEKLFF.

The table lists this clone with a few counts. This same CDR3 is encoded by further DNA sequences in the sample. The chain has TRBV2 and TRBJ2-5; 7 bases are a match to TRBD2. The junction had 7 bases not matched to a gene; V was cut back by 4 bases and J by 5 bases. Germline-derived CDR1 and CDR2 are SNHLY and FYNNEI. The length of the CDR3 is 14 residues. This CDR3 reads CASSAGGGGETQYF. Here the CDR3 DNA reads TGTGCCAGCAGTGCGGGGGGAGGCGGGGAGACCCAGTACTTC.

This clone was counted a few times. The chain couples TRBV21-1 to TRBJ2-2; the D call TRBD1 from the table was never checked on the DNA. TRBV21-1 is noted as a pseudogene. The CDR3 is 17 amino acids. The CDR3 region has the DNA TGTGCCAGCAGCACTCCGGTGGGACACGGGGACACCGGGGAGCTGTTTTTT. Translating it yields CASSTPVGHGDTGELFF.

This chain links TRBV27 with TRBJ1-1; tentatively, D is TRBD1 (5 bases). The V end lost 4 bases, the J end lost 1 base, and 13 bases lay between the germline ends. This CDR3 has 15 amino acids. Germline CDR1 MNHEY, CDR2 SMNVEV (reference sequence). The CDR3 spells CASSSVGRANTEAFF. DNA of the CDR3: TGTGCCAGCAGTTCAGTGGGCAGGGCGAACACTGAAGCTTTCTTT.

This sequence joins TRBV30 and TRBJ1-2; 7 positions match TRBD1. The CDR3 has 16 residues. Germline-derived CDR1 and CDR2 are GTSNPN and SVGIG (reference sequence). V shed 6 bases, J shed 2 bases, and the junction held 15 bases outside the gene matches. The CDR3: CACSTPLRGLNYGYTF. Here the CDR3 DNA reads TGTGCCTGCTCCACGCCCCTCAGGGGGTTAAACTATGGCTACACCTTC.

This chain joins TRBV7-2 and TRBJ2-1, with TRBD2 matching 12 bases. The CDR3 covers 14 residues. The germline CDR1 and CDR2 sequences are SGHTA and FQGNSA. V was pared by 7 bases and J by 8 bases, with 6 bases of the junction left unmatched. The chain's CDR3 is CASKTSGSFDEQFF. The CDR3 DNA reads TGTGCCAGCAAGACTAGCGGGAGTTTCGATGAGCAGTTCTTC.

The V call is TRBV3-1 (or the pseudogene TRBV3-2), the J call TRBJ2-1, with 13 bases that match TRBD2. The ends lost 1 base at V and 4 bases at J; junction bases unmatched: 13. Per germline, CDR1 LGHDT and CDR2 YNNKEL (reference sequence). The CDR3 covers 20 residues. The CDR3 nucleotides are TGTGCCAGCAGCCAAGGGCTGACTAGCGGGAGGCAAGGACTATACAATGAGCAGTTCTTC. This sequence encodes CASSQGLTSGRQGLYNEQFF.